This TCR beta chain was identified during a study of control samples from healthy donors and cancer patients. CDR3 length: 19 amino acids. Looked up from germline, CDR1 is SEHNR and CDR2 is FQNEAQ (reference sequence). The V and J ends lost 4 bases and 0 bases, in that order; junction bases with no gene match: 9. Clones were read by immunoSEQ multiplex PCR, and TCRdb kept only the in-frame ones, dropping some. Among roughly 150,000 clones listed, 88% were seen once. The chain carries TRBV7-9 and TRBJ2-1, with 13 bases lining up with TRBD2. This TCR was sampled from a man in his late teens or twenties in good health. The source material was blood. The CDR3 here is CASSSHKTSGGRSYNEQFF. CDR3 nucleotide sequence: TGTGCCAGCAGCTCCCATAAGACTAGCGGGGGGCGCTCCTACAATGAGCAGTTCTTC.